A selection of T cell receptor beta chains follows, all from one sample in a study of sequential checkpoint blockade in melanoma. The repertoire was sequenced with immunoSEQ multiplex PCR; TCRdb's copy has only in-frame clones and lacks some. The repertoire holds 5,000 to 6,000 clones, with about 26% as singletons. The source was tumor tissue (inferred from file names), collected from a patient given nivolumab and ipilimumab in sequence. These receptors all stem from a human donor with melanoma. CDR3s include the opening cysteine and the closing phenylalanine or tryptophan. The order of the fields is clone size, V gene, J gene, D gene, CDR3 DNA, CDR3 protein. The D gene is left open where the match is weak. Expanded clones get a size class; other rows say once, few or many, or leave the size out.

size: few
V: TRBV28
J: TRBJ2-1
D: .
DNA: TGTGCCAGCACCGTTACGGGATACAGGGTAAATGAGCAGTTCTTC
CDR3: CASTVTGYRVNEQFF

size: .
V: TRBV19
J: TRBJ2-2
D: .
DNA: TGTGCCACCCAGGGGGGCGCGAACACCGGGGAGCTGTTTTTT
CDR3: CATQGGANTGELFF

size: .
V: TRBV12-5
J: TRBJ1-2
D: TRBD1
DNA: TGTGCCAGCGGACAGGCGTACTATGGCTACACCTTC
CDR3: CASGQAYYGYTF

size: .
V: TRBV25-1
J: TRBJ1-1
D: TRBD1
DNA: TGTGCCAGCAGTGAATTCGAGGTCCAGGGGGGGGTGAACACTGAAGCTTTCTTT
CDR3: CASSEFEVQGGVNTEAFF

size: .
V: TRBV5-1
J: TRBJ2-2
D: .
DNA: TGCGCCAGCACAAAACAGGGAGTTACTACCGGGGAGCTGTTTTTT
CDR3: CASTKQGVTTGELFF

size: many
V: TRBV27
J: TRBJ2-2
D: TRBD2
DNA: TGTGCCAGCAGTTTAGGGGGACTAGCGGGAGGGGGTTGGGACACCGGGGAGCTGTTTTTT
CDR3: CASSLGGLAGGGWDTGELFF

size: .
V: TRBV12-5
J: TRBJ2-2
D: .
DNA: TGTGCCAGCCAGGGTTCATCTAGTACCGGGGAGCTGTTTTTT
CDR3: CASQGSSSTGELFF

size: medium-sized
V: TRBV25-1
J: TRBJ2-2
D: TRBD1
DNA: TGTGCCAGCAGGGACACCGGGACAGGGTACACCGGGGAGCTGTTTTTT
CDR3: CASRDTGTGYTGELFF

size: .
V: TRBV6-7
J: TRBJ2-2
D: TRBD2
DNA: TGTGCCAGCATAGGGACTAGGGTTATACTCGCGAACACCGGGGAGCTGTTTTTT
CDR3: CASIGTRVILANTGELFF

size: few
V: TRBV9
J: TRBJ1-3
D: .
DNA: TGTGCCAGCAGCGTTCGTCCCGGGACATCTGGAAACACCATATATTTT
CDR3: CASSVRPGTSGNTIYF

size: medium-sized
V: TRBV6-8
J: TRBJ1-1
D: TRBD1
DNA: TGTGCCATCAGTGGACAGGGGAACACTGAAGCTTTCTTT
CDR3: CAISGQGNTEAFF

size: many
V: TRBV11-3
J: TRBJ1-1
D: .
DNA: TGTGCCAGCAGCTTGGGGCAGCTGAACACTGAAGCTTTCTTT
CDR3: CASSLGQLNTEAFF

size: medium-sized
V: TRBV28
J: TRBJ1-1
D: .
DNA: TGTGCCAGCAGTTTTAAGGGGGGCACTGAAGCTTTCTTT
CDR3: CASSFKGGTEAFF

size: many
V: TRBV11-3
J: TRBJ2-2
D: .
DNA: TGTGCCAGCAGCTTGGCCGAAGAGGGCACCGGGGAGCTGTTTTTT
CDR3: CASSLAEEGTGELFF

size: hyperexpanded
V: TRBV11-3
J: TRBJ1-2
D: TRBD1
DNA: TGTGCCAGCAGCTCCCGAATGACAGGGGAGAGGTACACCTTC
CDR3: CASSSRMTGERYTF

size: few
V: TRBV5-1
J: TRBJ2-3
D: TRBD2
DNA: TGCGCCAGCAGCTTGGGCGGGAGGGCTGGTGATACGCAGTATTTT
CDR3: CASSLGGRAGDTQYF

size: few
V: TRBV19
J: TRBJ1-1
D: TRBD1
DNA: TGTGCCAGTACCCTACAGGGGGCGCTGGGCACTGAAGCTTTCTTT
CDR3: CASTLQGALGTEAFF

size: .
V: TRBV6-8
J: TRBJ1-1
D: .
DNA: TGTGCCAGCAAACCCAGGGCAGGCACTGAAGCTTTCTTT
CDR3: CASKPRAGTEAFF

size: .
V: TRBV19
J: TRBJ2-6
D: .
DNA: TGTGCCAGTAGTATAGATTCCAGGGTGAGTGGGGCCAACGTCCTGACTTTC
CDR3: CASSIDSRVSGANVLTF

size: medium-sized
V: TRBV9
J: TRBJ1-5
D: .
DNA: TGTGCCAGCAGCCCGGGGCAGCATCAGCCCCAGCATTTT
CDR3: CASSPGQHQPQHF

size: .
V: TRBV28
J: TRBJ2-1
D: .
DNA: TGTGCCAGCAGTAAGCAGGGTAGAAACAATGAGCAGTTCTTC
CDR3: CASSKQGRNNEQFF

size: few
V: TRBV9
J: TRBJ2-1
D: TRBD1
DNA: TGTGCCAGCAGCTCTACCCTGCAGGGGGCTGAGCAGTTCTTC
CDR3: CASSSTLQGAEQFF

size: medium-sized
V: TRBV6-8
J: TRBJ1-1
D: TRBD1
DNA: TGTGCCAGCGAGACAGGGGCCACTGAAGCTTTCTTT
CDR3: CASETGATEAFF

size: .
V: TRBV10-2
J: TRBJ1-5
D: .
DNA: TGCGCCAGCGGGCGAGGACACGAGAATCAGCCCCAGCATTTT
CDR3: CASGRGHENQPQHF

size: .
V: TRBV9
J: TRBJ1-1
D: .
DNA: TGTGCCAGCAGCCTCCGGGTGAACACTGAAGCTTTCTTT
CDR3: CASSLRVNTEAFF

size: .
V: TRBV5-1
J: TRBJ2-1
D: .
DNA: TGCGCCAGCAGCTTGTTTTCGGGAGCTCGGACCGGGAATGAGCAGTTCTTC
CDR3: CASSLFSGARTGNEQFF

size: .
V: TRBV6-8
J: TRBJ2-5
D: TRBD2
DNA: TGTGCCAGCAGTTACTCGTTGGTTAGCGGGAGGGCCCGAGTGACCCAGTACTTC
CDR3: CASSYSLVSGRARVTQYF

size: .
V: TRBV5-1
J: TRBJ1-1
D: TRBD1
DNA: TGCGCCAGCAGCTTGCGGCCAGGGGGCTTGGCTGAAGCTTTCTTT
CDR3: CASSLRPGGLAEAFF

size: .
V: TRBV28
J: TRBJ1-1
D: .
DNA: TGTGCCAGCAGTTCGTCCGGGGCACCCTTCGGGATCACTGAAGCTTTCTTT
CDR3: CASSSSGAPFGITEAFF

size: .
V: TRBV29-1
J: TRBJ2-1
D: .
DNA: TGCAGCGTTGCGGGGAGCTCCTACAATGAGCAGTTCTTC
CDR3: CSVAGSSYNEQFF

size: .
V: TRBV28
J: TRBJ1-2
D: .
DNA: TGTGCCAGCAATTCGGTTAGCCGCTATGGCTACACCTTC
CDR3: CASNSVSRYGYTF

size: .
V: TRBV29-1
J: TRBJ2-1
D: TRBD2
DNA: TGCAGCGTTGAAGATCCCAGAGCGGGAGGGCCGGAATACAATGAGCAGTTCTTC
CDR3: CSVEDPRAGGPEYNEQFF

size: .
V: TRBV28
J: TRBJ1-2
D: TRBD1
DNA: TGTGCCAGCAGTACAGGGGTACATGGCTACACCTTC
CDR3: CASSTGVHGYTF